One and the same sample provided the 11 T cell receptor beta chains below, sequenced in a study of tumour-infiltrating T cells in Burkitt lymphoma. Clones were read by immunoSEQ multiplex PCR, and TCRdb kept only the in-frame ones, dropping some. The sample consists of roughly 1,100 clones, 15% to 20% of them appearing once. Source material: tumor tissue. These receptors all come from a human donor with Burkitt lymphoma.

This clone was counted between two and nine times. V is TRBV30 and J is TRBJ1-1; D gene ambiguous. Looked up from germline, CDR1 is GTSNPN and CDR2 is SVGIG (reference sequence). The CDR3 is 13 residues long. The V end lost 2 bases, the J end lost 0 bases, and 7 bases lay between the germline ends. The CDR3 reads CAWSQTVNTEAFF. The CDR3 DNA follows: TGTGCCTGGAGTCAGACGGTGAACACTGAAGCTTTCTTT.

Turning to this clone: At one end, the junction sequence differs from germline, possibly due to a read error. The chain combines TRBV15 with TRBJ2-1; possibly TRBD1 for D (6 bases). The CDR3 sequence is 15 residues long. Germline CDR1 LNHNV, CDR2 YYDKDF (reference sequence). CDR3 bases: TGTGCCACCAGCTCCCCTCAGGCAGGGGTCAATAAGCAGTTCTTC. Translating it yields CATSSPQAGVNKQFF.

Only one count was recorded for this clone. The junction does not match germline at one end; this may be a read error. The rearrangement joins TRBV10-3 to TRBJ2-7; TRBD1 matches 8 bases. Per germline, CDR1 ENHRY and CDR2 SYGVKD. The CDR3 loop spans 14 amino acids. The CDR3 coding sequence is TGTGCCAGCAGTTACACCCAGGGGGCTTATGAGCAGTACTTC. Translation: CASSYTQGAYEQYF.

This clone was counted a few times. The chain joins TRBV5-6 to TRBJ1-2; no definite D call. Germline CDR1 is SGHDT and CDR2 is YYEEEE. This CDR3 region has 14 residues. Deletions cut 3 bases from V and 9 bases from J, with 18 bases between. CDR3 loop: CASSSLYVVPSYTF. The DNA of the CDR3 is TGTGCCAGCAGCTCCCTATACGTGGTCCCTAGCTACACCTTC.

J is TRBJ2-4 and V is TRBV6-5, with TRBD1 identical over 7 bases. The junction had 9 bases not matched to a gene; V was cut back by 0 bases and J by 7 bases. CDR1 is MNHEY and CDR2 is SVGAGI in the germline V gene. The CDR3 is made up of 16 amino acids. The CDR3 DNA follows: TGTGCCAGCAGTTACTCGATAGAAGGGGGCGCGAACATTCAGTACTTC. Translated, it gives CASSYSIEGGANIQYF.

The table lists this clone with a few counts. This chain links TRBV10-3 with TRBJ1-5; 7 positions agree with TRBD1. Germline V gives CDR1 ENHRY, CDR2 SYGVKD. V gave up 10 bases and J gave up 7 bases; unmatched junction bases: 16. This CDR3 spans 15 amino acids. Here the CDR3 DNA reads TGTGCCACCCGATCGGAAGGGGGCGCGGGCCAGCCCCAGCATTTT. It specifies CATRSEGGAGQPQHF.

This chain joins TRBV2 and TRBJ1-4, with 8 bases identical to TRBD1. Germline lookup yields CDR1 SNHLY and CDR2 FYNNEI. The CDR3 has 14 residues. Trimming cost V 6 bases and J 4 bases; bases outside gene matches: 4. CDR3 loop: CASRGTGGNEKLFF. CDR3 coding DNA: TGTGCCAGCAGGGGGACAGGCGGTAATGAAAAACTGTTTTTT. Filled out from reference TRBV2 and TRBJ1-4, the complete variable domain reads EPEVTQTPSHQVTQMGQEVILRCVPISNHLYFYWYRQILGQKVEFLVSFYNNEISEKSEIFDDQFSVERPDGSNFTLKIRSTKLEDSAMYFCASRGTGGNEKLFFGSGTQLSVL.

This clone was seen a few times. The chain uses TRBV7-6 and TRBJ2-2; D not resolved. V lost 1 base, J lost 4 bases, and 7 bases lay in between. CDR1 and CDR2 from the germline V gene are SGHVS and FNYEAQ. This CDR3 comprises 14 residues. CDR3 sequence (DNA): TGTGCCAGCAGCTTAGGTGCAGGCACCGGGGAGCTGTTTTTT. Protein: CASSLGAGTGELFF.

Only a few counts were recorded for this clone. V and J are TRBV4-3 and TRBJ2-3; D is possibly TRBD1 (6 bases). This CDR3 has 18 residues. Trimming removed 1 base from V and 5 bases from J, with 22 bases in between. Per the germline V gene, CDR1 is LGHNA and CDR2 is YSLEER. The CDR3 coding sequence is TGCGCCAGCAGCCAAGGGGTTCTTGGGACCTGGGGGCAAGATACGCAGTATTTT. Protein product: CASSQGVLGTWGQDTQYF.

Only a few counts were recorded for this clone. The chain is built from TRBV5-5 and TRBJ1-5; TRBD1 might be the D (5 bases). Deletions cut 3 bases from V and 2 bases from J, with 12 bases between. This CDR3 is 15 amino acids long. Germline-derived CDR1 and CDR2 are SGHKS and YYEKEE (reference sequence). Here the CDR3 reads CASSSGVWGNQPQHF. The CDR3 DNA sequence: TGTGCCAGCAGCTCGGGGGTGTGGGGCAATCAGCCCCAGCATTTT. Full variable domain (remainder filled in from reference TRBV5-5 and TRBJ1-5): DAGVTQSPTHLIKTRGQQVTLRCSPISGHKSVSWYQQVLGQGPQFIFQYYEKEERGRGNFPDRFSARQFPNYSSELNVNALLLGDSALYLCASSSGVWGNQPQHFGDGTRLSIL.

The chain employs TRBV27 and TRBJ1-2, with 7 bases lining up with TRBD1. The CDR3 totals 18 residues. J gave up 8 bases and V 3 bases, and 21 bases lay outside the gene matches. Per the germline V gene, CDR1 is MNHEY and CDR2 is SMNVEV (reference sequence). The DNA for the CDR3 is TGTGCCAGCAGTTTCGTAGGTCGGGGCAAACAGGGGACGGGAGGCTACACCTTC. Amino acid sequence: CASSFVGRGKQGTGGYTF.